One and the same sample provided the 32 T cell receptor beta chains below, sequenced in a study of blood T cell repertoires in COVID-19. Some clones are missing from TCRdb's copy, which holds only in-frame ones; the method was immunoSEQ multiplex PCR. Among 250,000 to 400,000 clones listed, around 86% were seen once. The sample comprised peripheral blood. These receptors originate from a man in his forties or fifties with active or convalescent COVID-19.

In the case of this clone: Within the sample, other DNA sequences also encode this same CDR3. The chain links TRBV6-5 to TRBJ1-2, with 7 positions matching TRBD1. Per germline, CDR1 MNHEY and CDR2 SVGAGI. Trimming took 6 bases from V and 4 from J; bases not matched to a gene: 5. The CDR3 extends over 13 amino acids. In nucleotides, the CDR3 is TGTGCCAGCAGGACACAGGGGTCCTATGGCTACACCTTC. The encoded protein is CASRTQGSYGYTF.

The chain links TRBV7-2 to TRBJ2-1; possibly TRBD2 for D (6 bases). The CDR3 has 17 amino acids. Germline V gene lookup returns CDR1 SGHTA and CDR2 FQGNSA. V lost 5 bases and J 7 bases, leaving 24 bases between the germline ends. DNA of the CDR3: TGTGCCAGCAGCCTCCGGGACCCAGCTTCGGAGGGGAATGAGCAGTTCTTC. Translating it yields CASSLRDPASEGNEQFF.

This chain links TRBV7-2 with TRBJ2-3, with 9 bases lining up with TRBD2. V lost 2 bases and J lost 6; bases outside the gene matches: 12. CDR3 size: 17 residues. Germline lookup yields CDR1 SGHTA and CDR2 FQGNSA. The CDR3 DNA follows: TGTGCCAGCAGCTTACTAGCGGGGCCCGGGGTGCGGGATACGCAGTATTTT. Amino acid sequence: CASSLLAGPGVRDTQYF.

The chain couples TRBV2 to TRBJ2-2; 8 bases fit TRBD1. V shed 3 bases, J shed 2 bases, and the junction held 2 bases outside the gene matches. The germline V gene encodes CDR1 SNHLY and CDR2 FYNNEI. The CDR3 spans 15 residues. CDR3 bases: TGTGCCAGCAGTGAGACAGGGGCAAACACCGGGGAGCTGTTTTTT. Amino acid sequence: CASSETGANTGELFF.

This chain connects TRBV4-1 to TRBJ2-1; 12 bases map to TRBD2. Germline V gives CDR1 MGHRA, CDR2 YSYEKL. CDR3 length: 17 amino acids. The V segment lost 4 bases and the J segment 3 bases; nucleotides outside the gene matches: 7. The CDR3 coding sequence is TGCGCCAGCAGCCCGTCTAGCGGGGGGGCGTTCTACAATGAGCAGTTCTTC. Translation: CASSPSSGGAFYNEQFF.

This clone has just a few counts. The chain recombines TRBV7-9 with TRBJ1-5; TRBD1 is a possible D gene (5 bases). The CDR3 runs to 13 residues. V dropped 5 bases and J dropped 4 bases, with 9 bases sitting between them. Germline V gene sequence: CDR1 SEHNR, CDR2 FQNEAQ (reference sequence). DNA for the CDR3: TGTGCCAGCAGCCGCGCAGGGAATCAGCCCCAGCATTTT. Translated: CASSRAGNQPQHF.

The chain combines TRBV15 with TRBJ2-3, with TRBD1 matching over 8 bases. CDR1 is LNHNV and CDR2 is YYDKDF in the germline V gene (reference sequence). V trimming: 1 base; J trimming: 2 bases; junction bases outside the gene matches: 2. The CDR3 has 15 residues. The chain's CDR3 is CATSRGTGYTDTQYF. In nucleotides, the CDR3 is TGTGCCACCAGCAGAGGGACAGGGTACACAGATACGCAGTATTTT.

The V and J genes are TRBV9 and TRBJ2-2; D uncertain. Trimming left V 4 bases short and J 2 bases short, with 9 bases between. The CDR3 contains 14 residues. Germline CDR1 is SGDLS and CDR2 is YYNGEE. The CDR3 DNA is TGTGCCAGCAGCCCGCGGATTAACACCGGGGAGCTGTTTTTT. It is translated as CASSPRINTGELFF.

This clone was seen a few times. The chain links TRBV18 to TRBJ1-1, with D possibly being TRBD1 (6 bases). Trimming removed 0 bases at V and 3 bases at J, with 11 bases between. The CDR3 has 15 residues. Germline V gene lookup returns CDR1 KGHSH and CDR2 LQKENI. The CDR3 loop reads CASSPPGKGDTEAFF. The CDR3 DNA reads TGTGCCAGCTCACCACCTGGGAAGGGGGACACTGAAGCTTTCTTT.

The gene calls are TRBV9 and TRBJ2-1, with D tentatively TRBD1 (6 bases). Trimming took off 4 bases at V and 1 base at J, with 24 bases between the two ends. This CDR3 is built from 19 residues. CDR1 is SGDLS, CDR2 YYNGEE, per germline. The CDR3 here is CASSPPTGKGPGSYNEQFF. The CDR3, as DNA: TGTGCCAGCAGCCCACCAACAGGGAAGGGGCCGGGGTCCTACAATGAGCAGTTCTTC.

The CDR3 DNA reads as TGTGCCATCAGTGATTTGTGGAGCCCTACTAGCACAGATACGCAGTATTTT. This codes for CAISDLWSPTSTDTQYF. The chain employs TRBV10-3 and TRBJ2-3, with D hard to call. Deletions cut 3 bases from V and 0 bases from J, with 16 bases between. Germline V gives CDR1 ENHRY, CDR2 SYGVKD. The CDR3 extends over 17 amino acids.

This clone has just a few counts. The rearrangement links TRBV28 to TRBJ1-2; TRBD1 agrees at 8 bases. After removal of 8 bases from V and 3 bases from J, the junction contained 23 bases not matched to a gene. Germline V gene sequence: CDR1 MDHEN, CDR2 SYDVKM. There are 19 residues in the CDR3. The CDR3 region has the DNA TGTGCCAGCTTACAGGGGGGATTACTACACCCCCGGGATGACTATGGCTACACCTTC. Encoded protein: CASLQGGLLHPRDDYGYTF.

This chain links TRBV9 with TRBJ2-7; D uncertain. The V and J ends lost 1 base and 3 bases respectively, with 11 bases between them. CDR1 is SGDLS and CDR2 is YYNGEE in the germline V gene. The CDR3 runs to 14 residues. The CDR3: CASSVTQYSYEQYF. The CDR3 DNA reads TGTGCCAGCAGCGTAACACAGTACAGCTACGAGCAGTACTTC.

This rearrangement joins TRBV6-5 to TRBJ1-2; D possibly corresponds to TRBD1 (5 bases). The CDR3 extends over 15 amino acids. Trimming shortened V by 7 bases and J by 4 bases, and 19 bases separated the two germline ends. Germline-derived CDR1 and CDR2 are MNHEY and SVGAGI. CDR3 protein: CASMESGGTPYGYTF. The CDR3 coding sequence is TGTGCCAGCATGGAAAGCGGGGGAACCCCCTATGGCTACACCTTC.

This clone was found once. V is TRBV5-1 and J is TRBJ2-1, with 7 bases that match TRBD2. V lost 8 bases, J lost 0 bases, and 5 bases stayed unmatched. Germline V gives CDR1 SGHRS, CDR2 YFSETQ. The CDR3 is 14 residues long. The CDR3 sequence is CASHSGSSYNEQFF. The CDR3 DNA sequence: TGCGCCAGTCATAGCGGGTCCTCCTACAATGAGCAGTTCTTC.

This clone was recorded a few times. The CDR3 bases are TGTGCCAGCAGTTCCCCAACTAGCGGGAGTGGGGATGAGCAGTTCTTC. Its protein product is CASSSPTSGSGDEQFF. This chain joins TRBV2 and TRBJ2-1, with 11 nucleotides matching TRBD2. The germline V gene has CDR1 SNHLY and CDR2 FYNNEI. This CDR3 region has 16 residues. V lost 5 bases to trimming and J lost 8 bases; unmatched junction nucleotides: 11.

In its sample, this clone was seen once. The chain carries TRBV7-2 and TRBJ2-5; TRBD1 aligns across 7 bases. The CDR3 length is 14 residues. Unmatched junction bases numbered 5, after V lost 5 bases and J lost 2 bases. Germline CDR1 reads SGHTA; CDR2 reads FQGNSA. The CDR3 DNA is TGTGCCAGCAGCAGATCAGGGGGACAAGAGACCCAGTACTTC. Translation: CASSRSGGQETQYF.

The gene calls are TRBV28 and TRBJ1-2, with a weak D call TRBD1 (6 bases). CDR3 size: 17 residues. Trimming took 5 bases from V and 1 from J, leaving 20 bases between them. CDR1 and CDR2 (germline): MDHEN, SYDVKM. CDR3 region: CASSPSVGAGGNYGYTF. The CDR3 nucleotides are TGTGCCAGCAGTCCAAGCGTGGGGGCTGGTGGTAACTATGGCTACACCTTC.

The chain carries TRBV7-2 and TRBJ2-7, with D possibly being TRBD2 (5 bases). Germline CDR1 is SGHTA and CDR2 is FQGNSA. The CDR3 runs to 15 residues. V was trimmed by 2 bases and J by 0 bases, leaving 11 bases between them. CDR3 DNA sequence: TGTGCCAGCAGCTTATTTCGGGGAACCTCCTACGAGCAGTACTTC. Its protein is CASSLFRGTSYEQYF.

This clone was observed once. The chain has TRBV7-2 and TRBJ1-2; D uncertain. The V end lost 1 base, the J end lost 4 bases, and 16 bases lay between the germline ends. The CDR3 is made up of 16 amino acids. In germline, CDR1 is SGHTA, CDR2 FQGNSA. The CDR3 region is CASSLVFWEGSYGYTF. DNA of the CDR3: TGTGCCAGCAGCTTAGTTTTTTGGGAGGGAAGCTATGGCTACACCTTC.

The chain joins TRBV5-1 to TRBJ1-3; D possibly corresponds to TRBD1 (5 bases). The CDR3 has 16 amino acids. CDR1 is SGHRS and CDR2 is YFSETQ in the germline V gene. The V end was cut by 0 bases, the J end by 0 bases, with 10 bases between. For the CDR3, the DNA is TGCGCCAGCAGCTTGGCCCCAGGGTTCTCTGGAAACACCATATATTTT. Its protein product is CASSLAPGFSGNTIYF.

V is TRBV18 and J is TRBJ1-5; weak D call: TRBD1 (6 bases). Germline values: CDR1 KGHSH, CDR2 LQKENI. CDR3 size: 15 residues. V lost 5 bases and J 2 bases, leaving 13 bases between the germline ends. The CDR3 DNA is TGTGCCAGCTCATCGCAGGGGCTAGGCAATCAGCCCCAGCATTTT. It translates to CASSSQGLGNQPQHF.

The chain joins TRBV19 to TRBJ1-2; D possibly corresponds to TRBD1 (5 bases). Germline V lookup: CDR1 LNHDA, CDR2 SQIVND (reference sequence). V gave up 9 bases and J gave up 6 bases, with 11 bases separating them. CDR3 size: 11 residues. CDR3 region: CASTGGNGYTF. CDR3 nucleotides: TGTGCCAGCACCGGGGGAAATGGCTACACCTTC.

The chain uses TRBV4-3 and TRBJ1-1, with a tentative D call TRBD1 (6 bases). The CDR3 sequence is 16 residues long. V shed 4 bases and J shed 2 bases, with 17 bases lying between them. CDR1 is LGHNA, CDR2 YSLEER, per germline. This chain's CDR3 is CASSLGGGGTNTEAFF. CDR3 bases: TGCGCCAGCAGCCTGGGAGGGGGGGGCACCAACACTGAAGCTTTCTTT.

This chain connects TRBV28 to TRBJ2-5; D remains ambiguous. V lost 8 bases to trimming and J lost 0 bases, with 4 bases between them. The germline V gene encodes CDR1 MDHEN and CDR2 SYDVKM. CDR3 length: 11 amino acids. CDR3 protein: CASANQETQYF. The CDR3 nucleotides are TGTGCCAGCGCGAACCAAGAGACCCAGTACTTC.

V gene TRBV15 combines with J gene TRBJ1-5, with 7 bases identical to TRBD1. The V and J ends lost 1 base and 3 bases, in that order; junction bases with no gene match: 6. The CDR3 totals 16 residues. Germline V gene sequence: CDR1 LNHNV, CDR2 YYDKDF (reference sequence). CDR3 amino acids: CATSRGPQGNNQPQHF. CDR3 nucleotides: TGTGCCACCAGCAGAGGGCCACAGGGGAACAATCAGCCCCAGCATTTT.

This chain links TRBV19 with TRBJ2-2; possible D gene TRBD1, 6 bases. The germline CDR1 and CDR2 sequences are LNHDA and SQIVND (reference sequence). There are 13 residues in the CDR3. V was cut by 2 bases and J by 6 bases, with 7 bases left in between. CDR3 residues: CASSIKGAGELFF. For the CDR3, the DNA is TGTGCCAGTAGTATAAAGGGGGCCGGGGAGCTGTTTTTT. Supplemented by reference TRBV19 and TRBJ2-2, the full variable domain reads DGGITQSPKYLFRKEGQNVTLSCEQNLNHDAMYWYRQDPGQGLRLIYYSQIVNDFQKGDIAEGYSVSREKKESFPLTVTSAQKNPTAFYLCASSIKGAGELFFGEGSRLTVL.

The table lists this clone with a count of one. The gene calls are TRBV7-8 and TRBJ2-1, with 8 positions matching TRBD2. This CDR3 has 14 residues. Germline CDR1 and CDR2: SGHVS and FQNEAQ. Trimming took 5 bases from V and 4 from J; bases not matched to a gene: 4. The CDR3 DNA is TGTGCCAGCAGCCCGAGCGGGGGATACAATGAGCAGTTCTTC. This encodes CASSPSGGYNEQFF.

This rearrangement joins TRBV4-1 to TRBJ1-1, with D perhaps matching TRBD1 (6 bases). CDR3 length: 14 residues. V dropped 8 bases and J dropped 4 bases, with 17 bases sitting between them. Germline CDR1 is MGHRA and CDR2 is YSYEKL. The CDR3 spells CASQDRSASTEAFF. The CDR3 nucleotides are TGCGCCAGCCAAGACAGGTCCGCCAGCACTGAAGCTTTCTTT.

The rearrangement joins TRBV28 to TRBJ2-5; TRBD1 might be the D (9 bases). CDR3 length equals 15 residues. Germline V gives CDR1 MDHEN, CDR2 SYDVKM. Trimming pared 5 bases from V and 7 bases from J, leaving 20 bases between. Here the CDR3 reads CASSPVQGAGGTQYF. In DNA, the CDR3 is TGTGCCAGCAGTCCGGTACAGGGGGCGGGAGGGACCCAGTACTTC.

The chain is built from TRBV6-5 and TRBJ1-3; the D gene is possibly TRBD1 (6 bases). The V gene lost 6 bases and the J gene lost 1 base, with 10 bases spanning the gap. The germline V gene encodes CDR1 MNHEY and CDR2 SVGAGI. The CDR3 is 14 amino acids. The CDR3 is CASRIQGSGNTIYF. CDR3 coding DNA: TGTGCCAGCAGGATACAGGGATCTGGAAACACCATATATTTT.

The V call is TRBV30, the J call TRBJ1-3, with D possibly being TRBD1 (6 bases). Between the trimmed V and J ends, which lost 1 base and 8 bases, there was a span of 15 bases. Germline V CDR1 and CDR2: GTSNPN, SVGIG (reference sequence). The CDR3 covers 14 residues. CDR3 sequence (DNA): TGTGCCTGGAGTGGGGACAACAGCGTTCACACCATATATTTT. Translation: CAWSGDNSVHTIYF.